This T cell receptor beta chain was found in a study of monozygotic twins with inflammatory bowel disease. Each CDR3 protein gets one entry in TCRdb, which reprocessed the 5' RACE reads and gives no DNA. Its listing shows around 450,000 distinct CDR3 sequences. Blood was collected, under 3 ml per donor. This CDR3 has 16 residues. CDR1 and CDR2 from the germline V gene are LGHDT and YNNKEL (reference sequence). The V and J genes are TRBV3-1 and TRBJ1-4. This clonotype was obtained from a human donor with ulcerative colitis or Crohn's disease, or a healthy co-twin of an affected twin (not recorded which). The sample was blood. The CDR3 region is CASSSRSRTLNEKLFF.